This T cell receptor beta chain came from a study of regulatory T cells in long-lasting Graves disease. General observations from the study: Whereas 966 public clonotypes were shared by new patients, persistent patients shared more, at 2,500 to 3,000.

V lost 8 bases to trimming and J lost 3 bases, with 14 bases between them. Per germline, CDR1 KGHSH and CDR2 LQKENI. This CDR3 is built from 14 residues. Specified time point: newly diagnosed GD, antithyroid drugs for less than 3 months. PBMC RNA was the source of the TCR library. Libraries of TCR beta came from iRepertoire HTBI primers plus Arm-PCR of CDR3 regions. TCRdb re-called the multiplex PCR reads with MiXCR, one entry per CDR3 protein. The table shows about 500,000 distinct CDR3 sequences, with more than 10% occurring only once. At least ten counts were recorded for this clonotype. Its antigen is not known. The same sample was also studied in work on T cells in Graves' hyperthyroidism and ophthalmopathy. This second study says: HTBI primers drove first-round RT-PCR of the TCR CDR3. The blood repertoire included most of the expanded thyroid clonotypes above 0.001. Ophthalmopathy, which appeared later, was predicted by the model a median 6.5 months before onset.

The chain uses TRBV18 and TRBJ1-5; the D is unclear. Here the sequenced sample was peripheral blood mononuclear cells (PBMCs), taken at new diagnosis, from a patient treated with antithyroid drugs. The TCR was taken from a woman aged 25 to 39 with Graves disease. CDR3 DNA: TGTGCCAGCCGAAACTCAGGAGTCAATCAGCCCCAGCATTTT. It yields the protein CASRNSGVNQPQHF.